A selection of T cell receptor beta chains follows, all from one sample in a study of cytomegalovirus exposure and HLA in healthy donors. Method: immunoSEQ multiplex PCR; TCRdb's copy keeps in-frame clones and lacks some. The sample contains more than 95,000 clones, 95% to 96% of which appear only once. Sequenced material: PBMCs. The receptors come from a man aged 18 to 29 in good health and CMV-seronegative. Each CDR3 is given with its conserved first and last residue. The D gene is left open where the match is weak. Only some rows state a clone size, as once, few, many or a class for expanded clones.

len,j_gene,abundance,d_gene,v_gene,CDR3aa,CDR3nt
15,TRBJ1-2,.,TRBD1,TRBV11-2,CASSRYRGGDYGYTF,TGTGCCAGCAGCAGATACAGGGGGGGAGACTATGGCTACACCTTC
15,TRBJ2-3,.,TRBD2,TRBV14,CASSQIAGVPDTQYF,TGTGCCAGCAGCCAAATAGCGGGAGTACCAGATACGCAGTATTTT
14,TRBJ1-1,.,.,TRBV5-1,CASSLRQGNTEAFF,TGCGCCAGCAGCTTACGGCAGGGGAACACTGAAGCTTTCTTT
15,TRBJ2-2,.,.,TRBV6-5,CASSYGLLNTGELFF,TGTGCCAGCAGTTACGGACTGTTGAACACCGGGGAGCTGTTTTTT
13,TRBJ1-2,.,.,TRBV18,CASSADSNYGYTF,TGTGCCAGCTCCGCGGACAGCAACTATGGCTACACCTTC
13,TRBJ2-6,.,.,TRBV29-1,CSAQGRGANVLTF,TGCAGCGCCCAGGGTCGTGGGGCCAACGTCCTGACTTTC
16,TRBJ1-1,.,.,TRBV28,CASSLLVPRSDTEAFF,TGTGCCAGCAGTTTATTGGTTCCCCGGTCGGACACTGAAGCTTTCTTT
14,TRBJ2-7,.,TRBD1,TRBV30,CAWSDGDSSYEQYF,TGTGCCTGGAGTGATGGGGACAGCTCCTACGAGCAGTACTTC
17,TRBJ2-7,.,TRBD2,TRBV4-2,CASSQAGSAGGGYEQYF,TGTGCCAGCAGCCAAGCTGGATCGGCGGGGGGGGGCTACGAGCAGTACTTC
13,TRBJ2-7,.,.,TRBV5-5,CASSFSGTYEQYF,TGTGCCAGCAGCTTCTCCGGTACCTACGAGCAGTACTTC
15,TRBJ2-5,.,.,TRBV28,CASSITGMTRETQYF,TGTGCCAGCAGTATCACCGGGATGACCAGAGAGACCCAGTACTTC
13,TRBJ1-1,.,TRBD1,TRBV30,CASQTGSDTEAFF,TGTGCCTCCCAGACAGGGAGTGACACTGAAGCTTTCTTT
13,TRBJ2-2,.,.,TRBV5-4,CASSLVEGGELFF,TGTGCCAGCAGCTTGGTAGAGGGCGGGGAGCTGTTTTTT
13,TRBJ1-1,.,TRBD1,TRBV6-5,CASWDRMNTEAFF,TGTGCCAGCTGGGACAGGATGAACACTGAAGCTTTCTTT
11,TRBJ2-5,.,.,TRBV28,CASTSVETQYF,TGTGCCAGCACCTCAGTCGAGACCCAGTACTTC
12,TRBJ2-7,.,.,TRBV29-1,CSVVETGYEQYF,TGCAGCGTTGTAGAGACAGGCTACGAGCAGTACTTC
14,TRBJ1-1,.,.,TRBV11-1,CASSRRGTNTEAFF,TGTGCCAGCAGCCGTAGGGGTACTAACACTGAAGCTTTCTTT
16,TRBJ2-3,.,TRBD1,TRBV7-2,CASSFLIGQGADTQYF,TGTGCCAGCAGCTTCCTCATCGGACAGGGGGCAGATACGCAGTATTTT
15,TRBJ2-1,.,.,TRBV18,CASSPPEVRSNEQFF,TGTGCCAGCTCACCACCAGAAGTCAGGTCAAATGAGCAGTTCTTC
12,TRBJ2-7,.,.,TRBV7-2,CASALASYEQYF,TGTGCCAGCGCCCTAGCCTCCTACGAGCAGTACTTC
14,TRBJ2-1,.,.,TRBV9,CASSAGSLNNEQFF,TGTGCCAGCAGCGCTGGGAGTCTCAACAATGAGCAGTTCTTC
18,TRBJ2-3,.,TRBD2,TRBV27,CASSFPSGSSPGRDTQYF,TGTGCCAGCAGTTTCCCTAGCGGGAGTTCCCCGGGGAGGGATACGCAGTATTTT
14,TRBJ1-2,.,.,TRBV6-6,CASSYSGRDRGYTF,TGTGCCAGCAGTTACTCGGGCAGGGATCGGGGCTACACCTTC
13,TRBJ2-5,.,.,TRBV19,CASSRQGGETQYF,TGTGCCAGTAGTAGGCAGGGGGGTGAGACCCAGTACTTC
17,TRBJ1-1,.,.,TRBV4-1,CASSQDPGVLGDTEAFF,TGCGCCAGCAGCCAAGATCCAGGGGTCCTGGGGGACACTGAAGCTTTCTTT
15,TRBJ2-6,.,.,TRBV6-9,CASSPVGAGANVLTF,TGTGCCAGCAGTCCCGTGGGGGCTGGGGCCAATGTCCTGACTTTC
12,TRBJ1-5,.,.,TRBV7-2,CASSAYPQPQHF,TGTGCCAGCAGCGCCTACCCTCAGCCCCAGCATTTT
14,TRBJ2-7,once,TRBD2,TRBV5-6,CASMGLAGVHEQYF,TGTGCCAGCATGGGACTAGCGGGAGTGCATGAGCAGTACTTC
16,TRBJ2-3,.,.,TRBV19,CASSIVGSSWADTQYF,TGTGCCAGTAGTATAGTTGGGAGTTCTTGGGCAGATACGCAGTATTTT
13,TRBJ2-7,.,.,TRBV4-3,CASSPYRDYEQYF,TGCGCCAGCAGCCCCTACAGGGACTACGAGCAGTACTTC
15,TRBJ1-4,.,TRBD1,TRBV7-9,CASSAYRGGGEKLFF,TGTGCCAGCAGCGCGTACAGGGGAGGAGGTGAAAAACTGTTTTTT